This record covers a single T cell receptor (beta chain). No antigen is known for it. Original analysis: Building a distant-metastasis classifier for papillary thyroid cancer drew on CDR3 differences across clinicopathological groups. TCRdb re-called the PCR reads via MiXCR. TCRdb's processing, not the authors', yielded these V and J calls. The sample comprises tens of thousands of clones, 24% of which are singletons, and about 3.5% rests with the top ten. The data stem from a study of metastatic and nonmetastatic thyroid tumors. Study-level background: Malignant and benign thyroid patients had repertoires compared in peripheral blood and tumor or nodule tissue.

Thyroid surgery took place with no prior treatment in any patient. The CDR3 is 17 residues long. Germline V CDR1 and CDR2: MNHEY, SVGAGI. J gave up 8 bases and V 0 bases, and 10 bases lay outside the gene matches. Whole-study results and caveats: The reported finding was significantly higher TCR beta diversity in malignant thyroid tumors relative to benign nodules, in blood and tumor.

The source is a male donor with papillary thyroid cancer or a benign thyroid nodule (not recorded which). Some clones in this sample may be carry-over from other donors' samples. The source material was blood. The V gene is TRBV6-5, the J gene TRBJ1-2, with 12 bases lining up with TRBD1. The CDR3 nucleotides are TGTGCCAGCAGTTACTCGATCCACGGGACAGGGGGCAAGGGCTACACCTTC. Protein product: CASSYSIHGTGGKGYTF.